The subject of this entry is one TCR beta chain. This clonotype was counted many times. It has no known antigen specificity. No clone much larger than this one lies a single base away; base qualities are absent. Explained via the paper, the treatment or condition label denotes: live attenuated yellow fever vaccine strain. A standard Ficoll-Paque protocol was used to isolate PBMCs from peripheral blood. Dynabeads CD4 and CD8 positive selection kits were used to isolate the CD4 and CD8 T-cell fractions. RNA was extracted with TriZol from bulk PBMCs, CD4 and CD8 fractions, and dextramer-positive and dextramer-negative fractions. Via the germline V gene, CDR1 is SGHTA and CDR2 FQGNSA. Spanning cysteine to phenylalanine, the CDR3 consists of 13 amino acids. Only the CDR3 DNA stays, 39 bases, in frame from base 1. V is clipped by 5 bases and J by 4 bases, and the sequence between their germline boundaries is 12 bases long.

The data were taken from a study of T cells after yellow fever vaccination (dated by TCRdb to about 2019). About the full investigation: The SMART-Seq v4 Ultra Low Input RNA kit was used to prepare libraries from fractions with low cell numbers. To follow T-cell clones before and after primary and booster YFV17D yellow fever vaccination, bulk TCR alpha and beta repertoires were sequenced over time. Two healthy male donors, one aged 18 to 30 and one aged 30 to 39 years, were included in the cohort. Blood was collected at multiple timepoints before and after primary and secondary immunization, and bulk PBMC replicates and cell subsets were isolated.

The research as a whole found: A small fraction of clonotypes showed up in both the CD4 and CD8 compartments, probably as a result of convergent recombination. After the booster, most of the clones that had expanded following primary vaccination were detected again (roughly 97% of CD4 and around 90% of CD8), which suggests that memory was broadly maintained. Compared with the primary T-cell response, the secondary T-cell response was weaker but faster, peaking on day 5 rather than day 15. Only a couple of donors were included in the study, so the extent to which the findings can be generalized is limited. FACS-sorted repertoires could contain abundant contaminating clonotypes from the bulk population, so computational filtering was required.

TCR cDNA was synthesized by 5'RACE template switching, which introduced a universal primer site and unique molecular identifiers. cDNA synthesis was primed from both the TCR alpha and TCR beta constant segments. Libraries were amplified in two PCR steps, with sample barcodes and sequencing adapters added in the second step. Sequencing of the libraries was done on either Illumina HiSeq 2500 (2x100 bp) or NovaSeq (2x150 bp). The paper's data handling went like this. MIGEC handled demultiplexing of reads and collapsing into UMI consensus sequences, while MiXCR performed V(D)J alignment. Using edgeR on replicate PBMC samples, clonotypes were called vaccine-responding if FDR was below 0.01 and the log2 fold change was above 5 up to day 15. Each bulk clonotype was labeled CD4 or CD8 based on which sequenced repertoire, CD4 or CD8, contained the clonotype at higher abundance. TCRdb reanalyzed the raw reads on its own, using fastp at Q25 for trimming and MiXCR for clone calling, and kept in-frame beta chains. Here each entry gathers all rows of one CDR3 protein and keeps the most common genes and DNA. The V and J calls, along with clone size, are taken from TCRdb and not from the paper's own processing. The sample data list 200,000 to 300,000 distinct CDR3 sequences, and 6.7% of these were observed just once. Roughly 1% of the sample is taken by the ten largest.

Sequencing used CD4+ T cells sorted from PBMCs, obtained on the day of the yellow fever booster vaccination. The chain uses TRBV7-2 and TRBJ2-7, with the identity of the D gene unclear. The source is a man aged 25-40 years who received the YFV17D yellow fever vaccine. The DNA sequence reads TGTGCCAGCAGCCTCGGTGTTCAATACGAGCAGTACTTC. This gives the protein CASSLGVQYEQYF.